This TCR beta chain was found in a study of T-cell reconstitution after alpha-beta-depleted transplantation in children. Regarding the study as a whole: Alpha-beta T cells present about two months after transplant were reported to originate from several hundred expanded graft clones. The main origin of T-cell counts and diversity one year after transplant was newly produced T cells. The origin of high day-60 TCRbeta diversity in some patients lay in surviving recipient T cells and thymic progenitors.

Unique molecular identifiers were incorporated during preparation of the TCRbeta library. Using its own MiXCR run on the PCR reads, TCRdb lists one record per CDR3 protein. The sample consists of roughly 100,000 distinct CDR3 sequences, 5% to 6% of them appearing once. As to this clonotype: Antigen unknown.

In germline, CDR1 is MDHEN, CDR2 SYDVKM. The ends lost 3 bases at V and 6 bases at J; junction bases unmatched: 5. The CDR3 contains 14 residues. The receptor's source is a female patient under 10 years old who had a stem cell transplant for Fanconi anemia, so the T cells may come from the graft donor. The gene calls are TRBV28 and TRBJ1-2; 9 nucleotides agree with TRBD1. Specimen: PBMCs, mostly from graft donor cells, collected 60 days after TCRalphabeta/CD19-depleted stem cell transplant. The chain's CDR3 is CASSLLGQGDGYTF. CDR3 sequence (DNA): TGTGCCAGCAGTTTGTTGGGACAGGGAGATGGCTACACCTTC.